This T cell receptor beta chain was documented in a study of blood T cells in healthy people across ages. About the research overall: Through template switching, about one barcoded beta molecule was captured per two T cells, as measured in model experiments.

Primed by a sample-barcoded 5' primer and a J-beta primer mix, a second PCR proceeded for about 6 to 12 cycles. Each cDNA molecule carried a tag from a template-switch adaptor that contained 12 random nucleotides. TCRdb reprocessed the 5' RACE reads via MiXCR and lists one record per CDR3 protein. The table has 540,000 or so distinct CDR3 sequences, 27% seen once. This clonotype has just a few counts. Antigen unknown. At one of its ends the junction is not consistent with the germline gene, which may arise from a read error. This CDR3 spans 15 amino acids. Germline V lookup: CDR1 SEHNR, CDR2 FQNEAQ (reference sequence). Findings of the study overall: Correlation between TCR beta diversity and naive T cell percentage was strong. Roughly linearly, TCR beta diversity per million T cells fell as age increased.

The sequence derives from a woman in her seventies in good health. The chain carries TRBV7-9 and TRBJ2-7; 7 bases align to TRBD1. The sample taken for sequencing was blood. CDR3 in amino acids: CASSRDGTDIYEQYF. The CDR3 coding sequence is TGTGCCAGCAGCCGGGACGGGACAGACATCTACGAGCAGTACTTT.